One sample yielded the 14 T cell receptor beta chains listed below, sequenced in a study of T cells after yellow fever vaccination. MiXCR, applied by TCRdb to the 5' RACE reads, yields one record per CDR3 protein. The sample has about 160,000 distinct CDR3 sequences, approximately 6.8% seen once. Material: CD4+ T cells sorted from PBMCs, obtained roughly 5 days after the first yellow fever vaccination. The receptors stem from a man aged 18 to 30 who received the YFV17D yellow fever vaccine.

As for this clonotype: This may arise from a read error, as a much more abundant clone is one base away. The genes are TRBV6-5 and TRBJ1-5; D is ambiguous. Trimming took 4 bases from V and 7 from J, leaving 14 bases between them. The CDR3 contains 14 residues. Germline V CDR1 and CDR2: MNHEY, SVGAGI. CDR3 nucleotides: TGTGCCAGCAGTTTTCACTCCCCTGAGCAGCCCCAGCATTTT. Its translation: CASSFHSPEQPQHF.

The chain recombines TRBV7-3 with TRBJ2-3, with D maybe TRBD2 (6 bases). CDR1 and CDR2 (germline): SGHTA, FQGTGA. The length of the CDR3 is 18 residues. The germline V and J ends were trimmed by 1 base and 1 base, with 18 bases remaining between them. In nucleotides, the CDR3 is TGTGCCAGCAGCTTAATGGGACGGGGGTTTACGGGCACAGATACGCAGTATTTT. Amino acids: CASSLMGRGFTGTDTQYF.

This CDR3 reads CASSPPRLGGTDTQYF. Written as DNA, the CDR3 is TGTGCCAGCAGCCCCCCAAGACTAGGAGGGACAGATACGCAGTATTTT. The V gene is TRBV7-2, the J gene TRBJ2-3; D perhaps matches TRBD2 (6 bases). CDR3 length: 16 residues. The germline V gene encodes CDR1 SGHTA and CDR2 FQGNSA. V was clipped by 5 bases and J by 3 bases, with 18 bases between them.

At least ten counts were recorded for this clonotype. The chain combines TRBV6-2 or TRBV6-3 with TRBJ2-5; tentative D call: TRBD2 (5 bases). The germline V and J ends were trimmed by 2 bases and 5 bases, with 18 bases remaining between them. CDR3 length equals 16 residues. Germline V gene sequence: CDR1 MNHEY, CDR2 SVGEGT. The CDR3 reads CASSYHLGLSGETQYF. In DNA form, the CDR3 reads TGTGCCAGCAGTTACCACCTTGGACTTTCTGGGGAGACCCAGTACTTC.

In nucleotides, the CDR3 is TGTGCCAGCAGTTTACGCCTCGGGAGAACAGATACGCAGTATTTT. Translation gives CASSLRLGRTDTQYF. The chain uses TRBV12-3 or TRBV12-4 and TRBJ2-3; D is perhaps TRBD2 (6 bases). The CDR3 runs to 15 residues. V was pared by 2 bases and J by 3 bases, with 12 bases between.

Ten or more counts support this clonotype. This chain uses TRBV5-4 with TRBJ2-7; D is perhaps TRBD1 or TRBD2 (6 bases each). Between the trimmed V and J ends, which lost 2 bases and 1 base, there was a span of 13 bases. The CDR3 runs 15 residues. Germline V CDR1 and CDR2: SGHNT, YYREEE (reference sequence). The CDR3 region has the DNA TGTGCCAGCAGCTTCAGTCGGGGGCGGTCCTACGAGCAGTACTTC. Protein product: CASSFSRGRSYEQYF.

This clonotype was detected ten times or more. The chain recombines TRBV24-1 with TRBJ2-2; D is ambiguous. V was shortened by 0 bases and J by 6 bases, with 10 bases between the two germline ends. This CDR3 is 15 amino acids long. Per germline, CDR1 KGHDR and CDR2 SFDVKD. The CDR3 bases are TGTGCCACCAGTGATTTGGGCGGAAAGCCCGGGGAGCTGTTTTTT. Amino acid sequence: CATSDLGGKPGELFF.

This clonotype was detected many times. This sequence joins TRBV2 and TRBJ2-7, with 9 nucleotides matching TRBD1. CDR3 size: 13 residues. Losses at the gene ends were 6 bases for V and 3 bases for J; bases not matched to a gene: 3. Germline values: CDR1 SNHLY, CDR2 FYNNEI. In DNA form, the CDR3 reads TGTGCCAGCAGGGACAGGGGTCTCTACGAGCAGTACTTC. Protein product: CASRDRGLYEQYF.

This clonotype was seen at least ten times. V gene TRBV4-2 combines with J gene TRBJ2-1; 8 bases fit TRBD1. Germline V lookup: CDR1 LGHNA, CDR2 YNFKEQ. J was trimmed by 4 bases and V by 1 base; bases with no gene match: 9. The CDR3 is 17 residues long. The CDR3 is CASSQGVGTGGYNEQFF. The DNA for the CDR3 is TGTGCCAGCAGCCAAGGGGTAGGGACAGGAGGATACAATGAGCAGTTCTTC.

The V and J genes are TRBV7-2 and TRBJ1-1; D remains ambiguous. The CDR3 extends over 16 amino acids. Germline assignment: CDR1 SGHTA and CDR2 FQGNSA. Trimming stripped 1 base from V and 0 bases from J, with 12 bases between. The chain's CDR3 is CASSLGTLRVNTEAFF. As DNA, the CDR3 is TGTGCCAGCAGCTTAGGGACGCTGCGCGTGAACACTGAAGCTTTCTTT.

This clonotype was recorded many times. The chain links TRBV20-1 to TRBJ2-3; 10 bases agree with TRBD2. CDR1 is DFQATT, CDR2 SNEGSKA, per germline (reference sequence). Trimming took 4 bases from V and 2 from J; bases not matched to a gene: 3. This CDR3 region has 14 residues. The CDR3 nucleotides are TGCAGTGCTATAACTAGCGGGGTCACAGATACGCAGTATTTT. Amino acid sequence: CSAITSGVTDTQYF.

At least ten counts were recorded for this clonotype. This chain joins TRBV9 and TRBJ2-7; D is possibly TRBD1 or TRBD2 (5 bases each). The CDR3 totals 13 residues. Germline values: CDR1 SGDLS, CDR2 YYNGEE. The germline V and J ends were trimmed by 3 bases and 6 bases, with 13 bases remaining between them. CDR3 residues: CASSAGPGGEQYV. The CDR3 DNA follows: TGTGCCAGCAGCGCTGGGCCTGGGGGCGAGCAGTACGTC.

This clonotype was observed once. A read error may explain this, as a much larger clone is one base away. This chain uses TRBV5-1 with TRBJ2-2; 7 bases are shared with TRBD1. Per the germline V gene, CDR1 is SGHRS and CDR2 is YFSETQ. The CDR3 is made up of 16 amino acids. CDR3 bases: TGCCACAGCAGTCCGAAGACCACAGGGGAAGCCGGGGAGCTGTTTTTT. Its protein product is CHSSPKTTGEAGELFF.

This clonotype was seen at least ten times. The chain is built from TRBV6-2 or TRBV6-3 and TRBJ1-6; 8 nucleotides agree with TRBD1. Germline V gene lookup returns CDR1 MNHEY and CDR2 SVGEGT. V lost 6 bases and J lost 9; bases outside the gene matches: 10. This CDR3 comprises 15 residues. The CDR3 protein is CASSSGQGPTSPLHF. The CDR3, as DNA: TGTGCCAGCAGCAGCGGACAGGGCCCAACTTCACCCCTCCACTTT.